This is a list of T cell receptor beta chains from one sample in a study of low-dose radiotherapy and immunotherapy resistance in tumors. MiXCR, run by TCRdb on the reads, gives a single entry per CDR3 protein. The sample contains around 80,000 distinct CDR3 sequences, around a sixth of which appear only once. The sample consisted of PBMCs, taken after low-dose radiotherapy plus immunotherapy. These receptors were obtained from a male donor with prostate cancer. Both conserved end residues are part of each CDR3. The D gene is left open where the match is weak. A clone size is listed for some rows: how often the clone was seen (once, few, many), or a class if it is expanded.

v_call	d_call	j_call	clone_size	cdr3_aa
TRBV6-1	TRBD2	TRBJ2-1	few	CASTPRLAGGNEQFF
TRBV7-2	TRBD2	TRBJ2-2	-	CASSPLAGEAGELFF
TRBV28	-	TRBJ2-3	many	CASTWADTQYF
TRBV28	-	TRBJ1-5	many	CASSSNWGNQPQHF
TRBV4-1	TRBD2	TRBJ2-2	many	CASSSGLAGTNTGELFF
TRBV20-1	TRBD1	TRBJ2-1	-	CSAGTGDIIEQFF
TRBV7-9	-	TRBJ2-1	many	CASSLGSSFSNEQFF
TRBV18	-	TRBJ2-1	-	CASSPAGSEQFF
TRBV2	TRBD2	TRBJ2-3	-	CASSASGLAADTQYF
TRBV7-2	-	TRBJ2-2	many	CASSFTPGKAGELFF
TRBV19	-	TRBJ2-4	-	CASSRQGGNIQYF
TRBV7-2	TRBD1	TRBJ1-1	-	CASRRTGGPMNTEAFF
TRBV6-6	TRBD1	TRBJ1-1	many	CASSYSEQGANQNTEAFF
TRBV10-3	-	TRBJ1-2	many	CASSYGAHYGYTF
TRBV28	-	TRBJ1-4	-	CASSRGQLAEKLFF
TRBV19	TRBD1	TRBJ2-7	many	CASSIWTGSPPYDEQYF
TRBV6-5	-	TRBJ1-6	many	CASRSGGGGTPLHF
TRBV28	TRBD2	TRBJ2-1	-	CASSLWTAGDYNEQFF
TRBV15	TRBD1	TRBJ2-4	many	CATSGLGTGLGNIQYF
TRBV29-1	-	TRBJ2-3	many	CSVEDLEPPSTDTQYF
TRBV18	-	TRBJ2-2	many	CASSTEGLNTGELFF
TRBV28	TRBD1	TRBJ1-5	many	CASRVGQYLKQPQHF
TRBV13	-	TRBJ2-2	many	CASSEGLAIGELFF
TRBV7-2	-	TRBJ2-5	-	CASSSRGLQETQYF
TRBV5-5	TRBD2	TRBJ2-3	many	CASSLGGGEADTQYF
TRBV28	TRBD2	TRBJ2-3	many	CASNPGLAGFTDTQYF
TRBV10-3	TRBD2	TRBJ2-1	-	CATGLAGDHEQFF
TRBV6-2/TRBV6-3	-	TRBJ2-5	few	CASEGRSQETQYF
TRBV2	-	TRBJ2-1	many	CASSGSGESNEQFF
TRBV29-1	-	TRBJ2-7	many	CSAAKGDSEQYF
TRBV6-6	-	TRBJ2-7	many	CASSKGLEQYF
TRBV5-1	-	TRBJ2-2	-	CASSFSWASPGELFF
TRBV28	TRBD2	TRBJ2-7	-	CASSLSLAGVREQYF
TRBV9	-	TRBJ2-3	-	CASSVVPQNTDTQYF
TRBV7-3	TRBD2	TRBJ2-1	many	CASSQGSGRASYNEQFF
TRBV27	-	TRBJ2-1	many	CASRPAAYNEQFF
TRBV19	-	TRBJ2-1	many	CASKIAGSGQYNEQFF
TRBV28	TRBD2	TRBJ2-3	many	CASSPYLGTSGTDTQYF
TRBV6-5	-	TRBJ1-6	many	CASSYVGDSPLHF
TRBV6-2/TRBV6-3	TRBD2	TRBJ2-1	many	CASSYLRGSGSTYNEQFF
TRBV5-4	TRBD1	TRBJ1-2	many	CASSSKTGAEYGYTF
TRBV29-1	-	TRBJ2-5	-	CSVEEARDSQETQYF
TRBV28	TRBD2	TRBJ2-7	-	CASSSLFGREASYEQYF
TRBV9	TRBD2	TRBJ2-1	many	CASSASGTTTTGNEQFF
TRBV6-2/TRBV6-3	-	TRBJ1-1	many	CASSRDGRNTEAFF
TRBV28	TRBD1	TRBJ2-7	-	CANPTGGAGNEQYF
TRBV6-2/TRBV6-3	TRBD2	TRBJ2-1	-	CASSLAGTSGRGANEQFF
TRBV9	TRBD2	TRBJ2-3	-	CASSVGLAGATDTQYF
TRBV6-5	TRBD1	TRBJ1-6	many	CASSRTGVSSPLHF
TRBV5-6	-	TRBJ1-6	many	CASSFRDSLGNSPLHF
TRBV5-1	-	TRBJ1-4	many	CASSSTPGLLTNEKLFF
TRBV27	-	TRBJ1-6	many	CASSLTEGYNSPLHF
TRBV29-1	TRBD1	TRBJ1-1	many	CSVGIRTGATEAFF
TRBV2	-	TRBJ1-3	many	CASSVGSGNTIYF